A few counts support the clone carrying this T cell receptor beta chain. Its antigen is undetermined. The CDR3 loop spans 16 amino acids. V was trimmed by 5 bases and J by 4 bases, leaving 17 bases between them. These data are taken from a study of CD8 T cells in ankylosing spondylitis. A quantitative 5'-RACE method, one with molecular barcodes, was used to make TCR beta libraries. MiXCR was run by TCRdb on the 5' RACE reads, yielding one entry per CDR3 protein. Here the sample spans around 540,000 distinct CDR3 sequences, over 9.5% being singletons. Study findings and constraints: For ankylosing spondylitis blood, a TCR beta motif of about eight highly homologous variants appeared characteristic. Reports of some motif variants in reactive arthritis synovial fluid and blood predate this one. Significant enrichment of disease-linked clones was reported in matched ankylosing spondylitis synovial fluid.

Sequencing was carried out using blood, either unsorted or a sorted T cell fraction (not recorded which). The rearrangement uses TRBV12-3 or TRBV12-4 and TRBJ2-2, with a weak D call TRBD2 (7 bases). This clonotype was obtained from a male donor with ankylosing spondylitis. This chain's CDR3 is CASSPPGGSSTGELFF. The CDR3 region has the DNA TGTGCCAGCAGTCCCCCGGGGGGCTCGAGCACCGGGGAGCTGTTTTTT.